These 15 T cell receptor beta chains share one sample of origin, sequenced in a study of shared clonotypes between healthy human individuals. Repertoires were generated with immunoSEQ multiplex PCR, while TCRdb's copy carries only in-frame clones and drops some. Found here are about 500,000 clones, approximately 80% of them singletons; the top ten hold more than 10%. Sequencing was carried out using PBMCs. The origin of the receptors is a woman aged 40 to 50 in good health. Some clones in this sample may be carry-over from other donors' samples.

The J gene is TRBJ1-4, the V gene TRBV5-1, with D unclear. Looked up from germline, CDR1 is SGHRS and CDR2 is YFSETQ. The CDR3 runs to 13 residues. V lost 1 base, J lost 7 bases, and 8 bases lay in between. CDR3 bases: TGCGCCAGCAGCTTGTCCGCAGGTGAAAAACTGTTTTTT. Translating it yields CASSLSAGEKLFF.

As concerns this clone: A far larger clone is off by one base, so a read error is likely. The genes are TRBV30 and TRBJ2-1, with a weak D call TRBD2 (6 bases). The CDR3 has 15 amino acids. Trimming left V 7 bases short and J 5 bases short, with 21 bases between. Germline V lookup: CDR1 GTSNPN, CDR2 SVGIG (reference sequence). CDR3 residues: CASTVNGGIDNEQFF. The CDR3 DNA reads as TGTGCCTCCACCGTGAACGGCGGGATCGACAATGAGCAGTTCTTC.

The chain uses TRBV7-2 and TRBJ2-7; 10 positions match TRBD1. V lost 2 bases, J lost 5 bases, and 18 bases stayed unmatched. The CDR3 sequence is 19 residues long. The germline CDR1 and CDR2 sequences are SGHTA and FQGNSA. The CDR3 nucleotides are TGTGCCAGCAGCTTATCCTCTCTTTACGGGACAGGGGATTTGGACGAGCAGTACTTC. The encoded protein is CASSLSSLYGTGDLDEQYF. Looking up the rest from reference TRBV7-2 and TRBJ2-7 gives the full variable domain: GAGVSQSPSNKVTEKGKDVELRCDPISGHTALYWYRQSLGQGLEFLIYFQGNSAPDKSGLPSDRFSAERTGGSVSTLTIQRTQQEDSAVYLCASSLSSLYGTGDLDEQYFGPGTRLTVT.

V is TRBV10-3 and J is TRBJ2-3; tentatively, D is TRBD2 (6 bases). In germline, CDR1 is ENHRY, CDR2 SYGVKD. The CDR3 covers 17 residues. Trimming pared 5 bases from V and 6 bases from J, leaving 24 bases between. This CDR3 is CAISPLIVGEVMDTQYF. The DNA of the CDR3 is TGTGCCATCAGTCCACTCATCGTAGGGGAGGTAATGGATACGCAGTATTTT.

Comments on this clone: Just one base apart from a much larger clone, this may be a read error. The genes are TRBV11-2 and TRBJ1-2; D might be TRBD1 (5 bases). Germline CDR1 and CDR2: SGHAT and FQNNGV. The CDR3 extends over 16 amino acids. Here the CDR3 reads CASSSPPWTKNYDYTF. The CDR3 coding sequence is TGTGCCAGCAGCTCACCCCCCTGGACAAAAAACTATGACTACACCTTC. The full variable domain, in which reference TRBV11-2 and TRBJ1-2 provide the parts outside the CDR3, is EAGVAQSPRYKIIEKRQSVAFWCNPISGHATLYWYQQILGQGPKLLIQFQNNGVVDDSQLPKDRFSAERLKGVDSTLKIQPAKLEDSAVYLCASSSPPWTKNYDYTFGSGTRLTVV.

CDR3 nucleotide sequence: TGTGCCAGCAGCTTGGGGGGAAACTCTGGGGCCAACGTCCTGACTTTC. It encodes CASSLGGNSGANVLTF. The V call is TRBV5-5, the J call TRBJ2-6; D uncertain. This CDR3 is built from 16 residues. V was shortened by 0 bases and J by 0 bases, with 7 bases between the two germline ends. CDR1 is SGHKS, CDR2 YYEKEE, per germline (reference sequence).

The chain has TRBV7-3 and TRBJ2-6; D unresolved. Trimming took off 2 bases at V and 0 bases at J, with 11 bases between the two ends. The CDR3 length is 17 residues. CDR1 is SGHTA and CDR2 is FQGTGA in the germline V gene. CDR3: CASSLSAGDSGANVLTF. The CDR3 coding sequence is TGTGCCAGCAGCTTATCCGCTGGGGACTCTGGGGCCAACGTCCTGACTTTC.

V is TRBV2 and J is TRBJ2-3; 8 bases align to TRBD1. CDR1 is SNHLY and CDR2 is FYNNEI in the germline V gene. This CDR3 has 14 residues. V shed 6 bases and J 1 base; nucleotides not matched to a gene: 3. The CDR3 DNA follows: TGTGCCAGCAGACCGGACAGGGGCACAGATACGCAGTATTTT. Translated, it gives CASRPDRGTDTQYF.

This clone was counted a single time. The chain employs TRBV6-6 and TRBJ2-1; TRBD2 matches at 7 bases. CDR1 and CDR2 from the germline V gene are MNHNY and SVGAGI (reference sequence). The CDR3 consists of 16 residues. V gave up 7 bases and J gave up 9 bases; unmatched junction bases: 18. CDR3 DNA sequence: TGTGCCAGCATCAACGGGGCAGCGGGGTTCGATATTGAGCAGTTCTTC. Its protein is CASINGAAGFDIEQFF.

With respect to this clone: A much larger clone lies one base from this, so it may be a read error. This chain connects TRBV7-8 to TRBJ1-5, with D possibly TRBD1 on 5 matching bases. Germline V gives CDR1 SGHVS, CDR2 FQNEAQ. This CDR3 has 14 amino acids. The V and J ends lost 6 bases and 4 bases respectively, with 13 bases between them. This CDR3 is CASSYGTENQPQHF. Here the CDR3 DNA reads TGTGCCAGCAGTTACGGGACGGAGAATCAGCCCCAGCATTTT.

The chain employs TRBV5-4 and TRBJ1-3; D call uncertain. Germline CDR1 is SGHNT and CDR2 is YYREEE (reference sequence). The CDR3 is 14 amino acids. Deletions cut 1 base from V and 0 bases from J, with 5 bases between. The DNA for the CDR3 is TGTGCCAGCAGCTTGATAGACTCTGGAAACACCATATATTTT. It encodes CASSLIDSGNTIYF.

The V call is TRBV9, the J call TRBJ2-1; a possible D gene is TRBD2 (7 bases). The CDR3 runs to 19 residues. Trimming removed 4 bases from V and 8 bases from J, with 31 bases in between. CDR1 and CDR2 from the germline V gene are SGDLS and YYNGEE. The CDR3 nucleotides read TGTGCCAGCAGCCCCCGGGGAGGGGGGGGACTTGGGGTAGGCGATGAGCAGTTCTTC. Residues: CASSPRGGGGLGVGDEQFF.

The chain is built from TRBV11-1 and TRBJ1-2; no definite D call. CDR1 is SGHAT, CDR2 FQDESV, per germline (reference sequence). Deletions cut 5 bases from V and 0 bases from J, with 10 bases between. This CDR3 region has 14 residues. In DNA, the CDR3 is TGTGCCAGCAGCCACGCCGTTTCTAACTATGGCTACACCTTC. Its translation is CASSHAVSNYGYTF.

The chain is built from TRBV30 and TRBJ2-7; D uncertain. With 2 bases removed from V and 3 bases from J, the gap between germline ends came to 5 bases. The germline V gene encodes CDR1 GTSNPN and CDR2 SVGIG (reference sequence). This CDR3 is built from 11 residues. The CDR3 DNA is TGTGCCTGGAGTTCTGGCTACGAGCAGTACTTC. Translating gives CAWSSGYEQYF. Full variable domain (missing parts from reference TRBV30 and TRBJ2-7): SQTIHQWPATLVQPVGSPLSLECTVEGTSNPNLYWYRQAAGRGLQLLFYSVGIGQISSEVPQNLSASRPQDRQFILSSKKLLLSDSGFYLCAWSSGYEQYFGPGTRLTVT.

This rearrangement joins TRBV6-5 to TRBJ2-7; 8 bases agree with TRBD1. The CDR3 totals 13 residues. Germline CDR1 is MNHEY and CDR2 is SVGAGI. V was pared by 5 bases and J by 6 bases, with 6 bases of the junction left unmatched. CDR3 in amino acids: CASSRQGPFEQYF. DNA for the CDR3: TGTGCCAGCAGTAGACAGGGGCCTTTCGAGCAGTACTTC.